The 27 T cell receptor beta chains reported below all come from one sample, sequenced in a study of T cell repertoires in cytomegalovirus infection (dated 2019 in TCRdb). The sequencer listed for this sample is Illumina HiSeq 1500. Starting from the raw public reads, TCRdb applied fastp trimming at Q25, assembled clones with MiXCR and retained in-frame beta chains. For every CDR3 protein sequence, its rows merge into one entry that carries the most common genes and DNA. Counted in this sample were fewer than 550,000 distinct CDR3 sequences; about a third of them appeared once. Jointly, the top ten make up about 13% of the sample. Specimen: PBMCs. Receptor source: a human donor in good health (CMV status not recorded). Some clones in this sample may be carry-over from other donors' samples.

J is TRBJ2-7 and V is TRBV15; D tentatively fits TRBD1 or TRBD2 (6 bases each). Germline CDR1 reads LNHNV; CDR2 reads YYDKDF (reference sequence). The CDR3 spans 19 residues. Between the trimmed V and J ends, which lost 4 bases and 6 bases, there was a span of 31 bases. CDR3 loop: CATSTRPGAGAHKGFEQYF. DNA of the CDR3: TGTGCCACCAGCACTAGACCGGGGGCAGGCGCCCACAAGGGCTTCGAGCAGTACTTC. Full variable domain (outside the CDR3, taken from reference TRBV15 and TRBJ2-7): DAMVIQNPRYQVTQFGKPVTLSCSQTLNHNVMYWYQQKSSQAPKLLFHYYDKDFNNEADTPDNFQSRRPNTSFCFLDIRSPGLGDTAMYLCATSTRPGAGAHKGFEQYFGPGTRLTVT.

This clonotype was detected only a few times. The chain couples TRBV6-6 to TRBJ2-1, with 12 nucleotides matching TRBD2. From germline, CDR1 is MNHNY and CDR2 SVGAGI (reference sequence). The ends lost 2 bases at V and 0 bases at J; junction bases unmatched: 14. The CDR3 runs to 21 residues. The CDR3 region is CASSYDVSGLAGHFSYNEQFF. As DNA, the CDR3 is TGTGCCAGCAGTTACGACGTCTCGGGACTAGCGGGCCACTTCTCCTACAATGAGCAGTTCTTC.

The rearrangement links TRBV7-2 to TRBJ2-4; tentatively, D is TRBD1 or TRBD2 (5 bases each). Trimming removed 11 bases at V and 6 bases at J, with 20 bases between. Germline-derived CDR1 and CDR2 are SGHTA and FQGNSA. The CDR3 covers 14 residues. CDR3 nucleotide sequence: TGTGCCCACAGCTTAAAGGCTGGGACAAACATTCAGTACTTC. Encoded protein: CAHSLKAGTNIQYF.

The chain combines TRBV18 with TRBJ2-1; 7 bases are a match to TRBD2. Germline assignment: CDR1 KGHSH and CDR2 LQKENI. V shed 2 bases and J 0 bases; nucleotides not matched to a gene: 4. This CDR3 has 16 amino acids. CDR3 protein: CASSPGGGYSYNEQFF. The CDR3 bases are TGTGCCAGCTCACCAGGGGGGGGATACTCCTACAATGAGCAGTTCTTC.

The genes are TRBV27 and TRBJ1-6; perhaps TRBD1 as D (6 bases). Per the germline V gene, CDR1 is MNHEY and CDR2 is SMNVEV (reference sequence). V was cut by 5 bases and J by 8 bases, with 16 bases left in between. The CDR3 covers 15 residues. The CDR3 protein is CASSPRTEGYSPLHF. In DNA form, the CDR3 reads TGTGCCAGCAGTCCCCGGACAGAGGGCTATTCACCCCTCCACTTT.

This clonotype was detected many times. At one boundary the junction diverges from the germline segment, which might be a read error. V and J are TRBV4-1 and TRBJ1-2; D might be TRBD1 (5 bases). There are 11 residues in the CDR3. Germline-derived CDR1 and CDR2 are MGHRA and YSYEKL. The CDR3 reads CASSQGYGYTF. CDR3 nucleotides: TGTGCCAGCAGTCAGGGCTATGGCTACACCTTC.

In this sample, this clonotype turned up many times. The rearrangement uses TRBV6-2 or TRBV6-3 and TRBJ2-2, with D hard to call. The germline V gene encodes CDR1 MNHEY and CDR2 SVGEGT. The CDR3 is made up of 16 amino acids. V lost 0 bases, J lost 2 bases, and 10 bases lay in between. For the CDR3, the DNA is TGTGCCAGCAGTTACTCGTTGGGCAGAAACACCGGGGAGCTGTTTTTT. Translating gives CASSYSLGRNTGELFF.

This clonotype came up many times. This chain links TRBV7-6 with TRBJ2-3, with D maybe TRBD1 (6 bases). Per the germline V gene, CDR1 is SGHVS and CDR2 is FNYEAQ. V gave up 6 bases and J gave up 0 bases, with 10 bases separating them. This CDR3 is 14 amino acids long. CDR3 sequence reads: CASSSDSSTDTQYF. CDR3 nucleotide sequence: TGTGCCAGCAGTTCGGACAGCAGCACAGATACGCAGTATTTT.

The chain recombines TRBV6-1 with TRBJ2-5; D is possibly TRBD1 or TRBD2 (5 bases each). The germline V gene encodes CDR1 MNHNS and CDR2 SASEGT. V was clipped by 7 bases and J by 1 base, with 13 bases between them. The CDR3 covers 14 residues. The DNA for the CDR3 is TGTGCCAGCAAGGCCGGGGCAGTCCAAGAGACCCAGTACTTC. As protein: CASKAGAVQETQYF.

This clonotype showed up many times. The CDR3 loop is CASSARTGGNTEAFF. For the CDR3, the DNA is TGTGCCAGTAGTGCGCGGACAGGGGGGAACACTGAAGCTTTCTTT. The genes are TRBV19 and TRBJ1-1; 10 bases agree with TRBD1. The CDR3 extends over 15 amino acids. Losses at the gene ends were 5 bases for V and 1 base for J; bases not matched to a gene: 4. Germline CDR1 is LNHDA and CDR2 is SQIVND (reference sequence).

The chain has TRBV6-5 and TRBJ2-7; no clear D. This CDR3 region has 15 residues. Per germline, CDR1 MNHEY and CDR2 SVGAGI. Trimming removed 6 bases at V and 2 bases at J, with 17 bases between. The CDR3 DNA sequence: TGTGCCAGCAGCGATCGGACGGAGACTCCCTACGAGCAGTACTTC. Its translation is CASSDRTETPYEQYF.

This clonotype was seen a handful of times. This chain joins TRBV12-3 or TRBV12-4 and TRBJ1-1, with a tentative D call TRBD1 (6 bases). The V gene lost 7 bases and the J gene lost 5 bases, with 20 bases spanning the gap. This CDR3 has 15 residues. CDR3 residues: CASIDRPPRGTEAFF. CDR3 bases: TGTGCCAGCATTGACAGGCCTCCTAGGGGTACTGAAGCTTTCTTT.

The chain combines TRBV6-2 or TRBV6-3 with TRBJ2-7, with D possibly TRBD2 on 7 matching bases. This CDR3 has 15 amino acids. V lost 6 bases, J lost 5 bases, and 20 bases lay in between. Per the germline V gene, CDR1 is MNHEY and CDR2 is SVGEGT. The CDR3 is CASRAWSTGGDEQYF. CDR3 nucleotide sequence: TGTGCCAGCAGGGCATGGAGCACGGGGGGCGACGAGCAGTACTTC.

The gene calls are TRBV7-2 and TRBJ2-7; no clear D. Germline CDR1 SGHTA, CDR2 FQGNSA. Trimming left V 1 base short and J 3 bases short, with 13 bases between. This CDR3 has 15 amino acids. DNA for the CDR3: TGTGCCAGCAGCTTAGACCGGGTCGGGCGCTACGAGCAGTACTTC. It yields the protein CASSLDRVGRYEQYF.

This clonotype was seen only a few times. J is TRBJ1-2 and V is TRBV12-3 or TRBV12-4, with TRBD1 identical over 7 bases. The CDR3 runs 13 residues. V gave up 6 bases and J gave up 12 bases; unmatched junction bases: 13. CDR3 in DNA: TGTGCCAGCAGGCCCACAGGGGATTTGTGGCACACCTTC. The encoded protein is CASRPTGDLWHTF.

This chain connects TRBV4-1 to TRBJ1-5; no reliable D call. Trimming took 2 bases from V and 9 from J, leaving 11 bases between them. The CDR3 sequence is 13 residues long. Looked up from germline, CDR1 is MGHRA and CDR2 is YSYEKL. CDR3 sequence: CASSQLPQRPQHF. CDR3 DNA sequence: TGCGCCAGCAGCCAATTACCTCAACGGCCCCAGCATTTT.

This chain joins TRBV5-5 and TRBJ2-3, with no clear D. The CDR3 is 15 amino acids. The ends were cut back, 4 bases at V and 1 base at J, with 13 bases in the middle. Germline V lookup: CDR1 SGHKS, CDR2 YYEKEE (reference sequence). The CDR3 DNA is TGTGCCAGCAGCGGGTTCCCCGAGGGCACAGATACGCAGTATTTT. Protein product: CASSGFPEGTDTQYF.

V usage is TRBV19 and J usage is TRBJ1-5; no clear D gene. The CDR3 has 15 amino acids. The V end was cut by 1 base, the J end by 2 bases, with 9 bases between. The germline CDR1 and CDR2 sequences are LNHDA and SQIVND (reference sequence). The CDR3 DNA follows: TGTGCCAGTAGTATAGGAGGGAACGGCAATCAGCCCCAGCATTTT. Translation gives CASSIGGNGNQPQHF.

This clonotype is a singleton in its sample. It may be a read error: a sequence one base away is much more abundant. The gene calls are TRBV7-2 and TRBJ1-3; D call uncertain. This CDR3 spans 13 amino acids. Germline V CDR1 and CDR2: SGHTA, FQGNSA. CDR3 amino acids: CASRRPSGNTMYF. Here the CDR3 DNA reads TGTGCCAGCAGACGACCTTCTGGAAACACCATGTATTTT.

This clonotype was seen more than once but under ten times. CDR3 sequence reads: CASSRSGGEETQYF. Here the CDR3 DNA reads TGTGCCAGCAGTCGTAGCGGGGGGGAAGAGACCCAGTACTTC. J is TRBJ2-5 and V is TRBV6-1, with 11 bases aligning to TRBD2. V gave up 5 bases and J gave up 3 bases; unmatched junction bases: 2. Germline V gene sequence: CDR1 MNHNS, CDR2 SASEGT. The CDR3 spans 14 residues.

This clonotype was observed a handful of times. V and J are TRBV4-1 and TRBJ1-4; TRBD1 matches at 7 bases. The CDR3 extends over 14 amino acids. V gave up 3 bases and J gave up 3 bases; unmatched junction bases: 1. Germline-derived CDR1 and CDR2 are MGHRA and YSYEKL. The CDR3 loop reads CASSHGTANEKLFF. The CDR3 DNA reads TGCGCCAGCAGCCACGGGACAGCTAATGAAAAACTGTTTTTT.

The table lists this clonotype with a few counts. The chain is built from TRBV3-1 and TRBJ1-2; 7 nucleotides agree with TRBD1. Germline V gene sequence: CDR1 LGHDT, CDR2 YNNKEL (reference sequence). This CDR3 spans 13 amino acids. V gave up 1 base and J gave up 14 bases; unmatched junction bases: 10. The CDR3 sequence: CASSQVRGSPSTF. The CDR3 region has the DNA TGTGCCAGCAGCCAAGTCAGGGGGTCCCCTTCAACCTTC.

This clonotype was seen more than once but under ten times. The chain links TRBV12-3 or TRBV12-4 to TRBJ1-1; D is unresolved. Trimming cost V 5 bases and J 0 bases, with 13 bases left between them. The CDR3 length is 15 residues. The CDR3 here is CASSDWRQLNTEAFF. In DNA, the CDR3 is TGTGCCAGCAGTGATTGGAGGCAGTTGAACACTGAAGCTTTCTTT.

This clonotype has only a few counts. The V gene is TRBV19, the J gene TRBJ2-2; 9 nucleotides line up with TRBD1. The V gene end was trimmed by 8 bases and the J gene end by 3 bases; junction bases not matched to a gene: 7. Germline V CDR1 and CDR2: LNHDA, SQIVND (reference sequence). The CDR3 length is 15 residues. This CDR3 is CASLDRGRYTGELFF. The CDR3 DNA is TGTGCCAGTCTGGACAGGGGCCGGTACACCGGGGAGCTGTTTTTT.

At least ten counts were recorded for this clonotype. The CDR3 region is CASSIARLVQNYGYTF. In DNA, the CDR3 is TGTGCCAGTAGTATCGCTCGGTTGGTACAGAACTATGGCTACACCTTC. The V call is TRBV19, the J call TRBJ1-2; D gene unclear. The germline V gene has CDR1 LNHDA and CDR2 SQIVND (reference sequence). The CDR3 has 16 residues. The V gene lost 3 bases and the J gene lost 2 bases, with 16 bases spanning the gap.

The chain links TRBV29-1 to TRBJ1-3, with D hard to call. The V end was cut by 4 bases, the J end by 2 bases, with 6 bases between. There are 12 residues in the CDR3. Germline V gene data show CDR1 as SQVTM and CDR2 as ANQGSEA. The DNA for the CDR3 is TGCAGCGTTGTGTGGGCTGGAAACACCATATATTTT. Translation: CSVVWAGNTIYF.

This clonotype was picked up many times. The rearrangement uses TRBV7-6 and TRBJ2-1; D not certain. Germline CDR1 and CDR2: SGHVS and FNYEAQ. There are 16 residues in the CDR3. V was pared by 1 base and J by 8 bases, with 18 bases between. CDR3 sequence (DNA): TGTGCCAGCAGCTTAGGTGACTTCGGAACTGTGGATGAGCAGTTCTTC. Protein sequence: CASSLGDFGTVDEQFF.